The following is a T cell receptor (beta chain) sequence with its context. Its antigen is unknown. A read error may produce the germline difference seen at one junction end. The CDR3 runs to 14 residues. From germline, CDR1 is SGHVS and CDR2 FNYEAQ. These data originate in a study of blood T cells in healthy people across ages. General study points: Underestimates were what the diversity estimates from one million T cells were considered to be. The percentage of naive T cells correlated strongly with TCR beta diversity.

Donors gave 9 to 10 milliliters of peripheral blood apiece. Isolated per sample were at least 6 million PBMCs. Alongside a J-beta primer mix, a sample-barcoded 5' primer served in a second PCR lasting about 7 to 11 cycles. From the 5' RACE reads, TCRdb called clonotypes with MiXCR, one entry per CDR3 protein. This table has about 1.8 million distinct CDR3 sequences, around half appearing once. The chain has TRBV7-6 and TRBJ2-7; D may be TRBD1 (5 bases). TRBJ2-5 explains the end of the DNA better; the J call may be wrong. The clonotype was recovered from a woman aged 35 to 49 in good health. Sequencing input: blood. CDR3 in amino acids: CASSVAQGWETQYF. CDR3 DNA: TGTGCCAGCAGCGTAGCTCAGGGTTGGGAGACCCAGTACTTC.